This T cell receptor (beta chain) was documented in a study of cytomegalovirus exposure and HLA in healthy donors. Researchers ran the PCR with 60 Vbeta and 13 Jbeta primers. Data came from immunoSEQ multiplex PCR; TCRdb stores just in-frame clones and leaves some out. Of around 150,000 clones in the sample, about 64% are singletons; the top ten hold 2% to 3%. V was clipped by 3 bases and J by 0 bases, with 6 bases between them. This CDR3 is 14 amino acids long. In germline, CDR1 is SGHTA, CDR2 FQGNSA. V usage is TRBV7-2 and J usage is TRBJ1-5, with TRBD1 as a possible D gene (6 bases). This sequence originates from a woman aged 40 to 50 in good health and CMV-seronegative. The sequenced sample consisted of PBMCs. This CDR3 reads CASSFRGSNQPQHF. CDR3 nucleotides: TGTGCCAGCAGCTTCAGGGGTAGCAATCAGCCCCAGCATTTT.